This entry describes one T cell receptor beta chain. The antigen this receptor binds is unknown. Base qualities are missing; no much larger clone stands one base away. The CDR3 runs 16 amino acids, cysteine and phenylalanine included. The CDR3 DNA has 48 bases and is translated from base 1. The V end loses 0 bases and the J end loses 2 bases, and a stretch of 14 bases separates them. Based on the germline V gene, the CDR1 and CDR2 sequences are LGHNA and YNFKEQ. This sample is part of a study of blood T cell repertoires in COVID-19 (dated by TCRdb to the early 2020s). As for the study more broadly: Samples from collaborators originated in the United States, Italy and Spain and spanned both the acute and convalescent phases of COVID-19. The material from the prospective study consisted of cDNA or gDNA derived from T cells, B-cell-depleted T cells, or PBMCs. The dataset comprised deeply sampled blood TCRbeta repertoires from subjects exposed to, actively infected with, or recovered from COVID-19. The repertoires were made available in a free public database intended to serve as a resource for research on the immune response to SARS-CoV-2. The samples were drawn from two sources: the first 160 participants of the ongoing ImmuneRACE study, and over 950 subjects contributed by 6 global collaborators. Nearly every sample came with metadata listing a de-identified subject ID, COVID-19 status, age in years and sex. Where available, HLA class I and class II types were obtained from metadata supplied by the sample provider rather than from assay-based typing. Overall study results and their limits: How much clinical and demographic metadata was included differed by source and by participant, and the metadata was provided uncurated.

The immunoSEQ Assay, a bias-controlled multiplex PCR, was used to amplify TCRbeta CDR3 regions from genomic DNA. Per the authors' processing: Within the assay, amplification of reference gene primers was used to estimate how many nucleated cells each sample contained. To quantify the absolute abundance of each unique TCRbeta CDR3 rearrangement, sequence reads were collapsed and filtered. For each sample, productive Simpson clonality was calculated as the square root of Simpson's diversity index across productive rearrangements. TCRdb stores this immuneACCESS table with in-frame sequences only. Part of the clones is absent; in the studies checked, under half of the shortfall reflects unresolved V genes, and no reason is known for the rest. V, J and clone size are those of that table, while D and trimming were read from the DNA. This sample lists roughly 130,000 clones; less than 90% were detected once. Under 15% of the sample is in the top ten clones.

Samples from volunteer blood donors who had recovered from COVID-19 were contributed by a second Seattle source. Whole blood was collected in K2EDTA tubes by collaborating institutions according to the institutions' own protocols. For TCRbeta analysis, collaborator samples were shipped as frozen whole blood, as isolated PBMCs, or as DNA extracted from either sample type. Sequenced material: peripheral blood. This chain joins TRBV4-2 to TRBJ2-7; matching of 7 bases hints at TRBD1 as the D gene. The sequence was obtained from a woman aged 25 to 45 who had recovered from COVID-19. This receptor carries the CDR3 CASSQDQGGVAYEQYF. The sequenced DNA: TGTGCCAGCAGCCAAGACCAGGGGGGAGTTGCCTACGAGCAGTACTTC.